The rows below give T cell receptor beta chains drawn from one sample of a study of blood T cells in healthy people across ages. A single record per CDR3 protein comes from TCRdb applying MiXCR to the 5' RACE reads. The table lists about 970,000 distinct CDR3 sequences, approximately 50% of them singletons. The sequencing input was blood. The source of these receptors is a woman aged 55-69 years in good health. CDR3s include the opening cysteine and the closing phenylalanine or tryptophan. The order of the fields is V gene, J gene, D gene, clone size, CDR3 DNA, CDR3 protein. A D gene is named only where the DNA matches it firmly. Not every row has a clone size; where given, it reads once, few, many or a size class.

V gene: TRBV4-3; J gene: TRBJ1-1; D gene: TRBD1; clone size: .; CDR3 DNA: TGCGCCAGCAGCCAAGATTGGCGGGACAGTGAAGCTTTCTTT; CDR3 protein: CASSQDWRDSEAFF
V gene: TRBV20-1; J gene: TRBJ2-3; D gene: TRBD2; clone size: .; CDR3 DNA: TGCAGTGCTAGAGATGGCGGTAGCGGGAGGCCGGATACGCAGTATTTT; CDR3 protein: CSARDGGSGRPDTQYF
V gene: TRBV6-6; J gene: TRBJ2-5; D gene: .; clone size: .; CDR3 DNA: TGTGCCAGCAGTGACTCGAAGGAGTGGACCCAGTACTTC; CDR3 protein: CASSDSKEWTQYF
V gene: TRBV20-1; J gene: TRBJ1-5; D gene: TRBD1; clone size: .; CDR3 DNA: TGCAGTGCCCGCCAGGGGGGAGGGGGGGCTAGCAATCAGCCCCAGCATTTT; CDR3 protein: CSARQGGGGASNQPQHF
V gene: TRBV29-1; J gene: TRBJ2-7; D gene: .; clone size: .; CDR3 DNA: TGCAGCCCAGAAGGGGGGTCCCTTGTCTTGGGATTTGGTTATTACGAGCAGTACTTC; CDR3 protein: CSPEGGSLVLGFGYYEQYF
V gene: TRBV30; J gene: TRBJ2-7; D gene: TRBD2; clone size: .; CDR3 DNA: TGTGCCTGGAAATGGACTAGCGGTCCCTACGAGCAGTACTTC; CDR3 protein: CAWKWTSGPYEQYF
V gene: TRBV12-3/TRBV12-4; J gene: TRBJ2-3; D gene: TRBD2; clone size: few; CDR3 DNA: TGTGCCAGCAGAGTAGGAGCGGGAGGGCCGGCGACGCAGTATTTT; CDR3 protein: CASRVGAGGPATQYF
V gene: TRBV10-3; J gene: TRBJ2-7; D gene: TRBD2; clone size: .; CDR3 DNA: TGTGCCATCGGTCAAGCGGGAGGGGACGAGCAGTACTTC; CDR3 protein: CAIGQAGGDEQYF
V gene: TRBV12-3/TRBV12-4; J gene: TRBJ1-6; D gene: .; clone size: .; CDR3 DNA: TGTGCCAGCAGCGCCAATATTGGGGCGGCTCCCCACTTT; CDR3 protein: CASSANIGAAPHF
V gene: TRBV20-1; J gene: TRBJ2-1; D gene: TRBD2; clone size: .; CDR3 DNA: TGCAGTGCTAGAGTGGGGAGCGGGAGGGCCAATGAGCAGTTCTTC; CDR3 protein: CSARVGSGRANEQFF
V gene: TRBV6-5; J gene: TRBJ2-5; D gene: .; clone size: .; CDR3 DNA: TGTGCCAGCAGTTACTTCCCTGGGGTGGTTGAGACCCAGTACTTC; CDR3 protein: CASSYFPGVVETQYF
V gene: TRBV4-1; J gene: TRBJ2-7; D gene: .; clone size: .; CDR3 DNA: TGCGCCAGCAGCCAAGTGGACGATTCCTCCTCCTACGAGCAGTACTTC; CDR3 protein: CASSQVDDSSSYEQYF
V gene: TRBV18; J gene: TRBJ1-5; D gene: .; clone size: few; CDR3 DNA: TGTGCCAGCTCACCAGGGGATGGTCAGCCCCAGCATTTT; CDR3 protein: CASSPGDGQPQHF
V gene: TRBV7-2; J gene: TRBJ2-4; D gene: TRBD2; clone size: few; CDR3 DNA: TGTGCCAGCAGCTTAGGGGGAGGGCAGGTTCAAAACATTCAGTACTTC; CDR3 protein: CASSLGGGQVQNIQYF
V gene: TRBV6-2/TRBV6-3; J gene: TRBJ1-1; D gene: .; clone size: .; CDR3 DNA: TGTGTCAGCAGTTACTTCGGGTTAGGGAACACTGAAGCTTTCTTT; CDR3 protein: CVSSYFGLGNTEAFF
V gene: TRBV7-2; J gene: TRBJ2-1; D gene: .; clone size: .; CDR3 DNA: TGTGCCAGCAGTCCCCGCAGCAGGGGAGAGTATAATGAGCAGTTCTTC; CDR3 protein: CASSPRSRGEYNEQFF
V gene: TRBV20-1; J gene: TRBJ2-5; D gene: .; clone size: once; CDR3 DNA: TGCAGTGCTAGTCGCGGGACCGCGGAGACCCAGTACTTC; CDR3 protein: CSASRGTAETQYF
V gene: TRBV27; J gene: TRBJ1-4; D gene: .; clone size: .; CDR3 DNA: TGTGCCAGCAGTCTCCGGGTTGACCCTACAACTAATGAAAAACTGTTTTTT; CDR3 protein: CASSLRVDPTTNEKLFF
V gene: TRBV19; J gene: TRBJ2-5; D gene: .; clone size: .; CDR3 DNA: TGTGCCAGTAGTACCGGTGGCGGGGAGACCCAGTACTTC; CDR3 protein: CASSTGGGETQYF
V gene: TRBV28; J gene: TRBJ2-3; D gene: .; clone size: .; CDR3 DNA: TGTGCCAGCAGTCCGGGGCCTACTAGAAGAGATACGCAGTATTTT; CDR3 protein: CASSPGPTRRDTQYF
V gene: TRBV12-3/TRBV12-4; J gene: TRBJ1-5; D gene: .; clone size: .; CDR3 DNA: TGTGCCAGCTCTAGATTGGAGAGTCAGCCCCAGCATTTT; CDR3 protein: CASSRLESQPQHF
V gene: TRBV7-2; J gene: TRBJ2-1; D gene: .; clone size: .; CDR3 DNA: TGTGCCAGCAGCTTTGGCAAGCAAGAGACCCAGTTCTTC; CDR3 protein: CASSFGKQETQFF
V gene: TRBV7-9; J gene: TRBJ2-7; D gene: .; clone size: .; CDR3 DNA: TGTGCCAGCAGCAGTTGGAGGGGGCGGGACTACGAGCAGTACTTC; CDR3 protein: CASSSWRGRDYEQYF
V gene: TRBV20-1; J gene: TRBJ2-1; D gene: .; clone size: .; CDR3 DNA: TGCAGTGCTAGATTGACTTACCGCAGTGAGCAGTTCTTC; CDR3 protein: CSARLTYRSEQFF
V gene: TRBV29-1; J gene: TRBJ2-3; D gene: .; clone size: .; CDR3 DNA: TGCAGTACCCCTCACCTCCCGGGCACAGATACGCAGTATTTT; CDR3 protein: CSTPHLPGTDTQYF
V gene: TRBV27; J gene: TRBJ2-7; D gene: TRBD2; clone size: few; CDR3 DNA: TGTGCCAGCACGAGCGGGAGTAGCGAGCAGTACTTC; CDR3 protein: CASTSGSSEQYF